One TCR beta chain is described in this entry. This sample was taken from a study of blood T cell repertoires in COVID-19. Study at large: Collection of acute and convalescent COVID-19 samples took place in the United States, Italy and Spain.

This CDR3 is 16 amino acids long. Germline CDR1 SGHTA, CDR2 FQGNSA. The V and J ends lost 5 bases and 3 bases, in that order; junction bases with no gene match: 8. Generated by immunoSEQ multiplex PCR, the TCRdb table keeps only in-frame clones and is missing some. The sample yields fewer than 70,000 clones, roughly 79% seen once. This chain joins TRBV7-2 and TRBJ2-2, with 8 bases identical to TRBD2. The material sequenced was peripheral blood. This receptor was identified in a man between 60 and 75 years old with acute or convalescent COVID-19. CDR3 nucleotides: TGTGCCAGCAGCCCCCGACTAGCGTTCGACACCGGGGAGCTGTTTTTT. Translation gives CASSPRLAFDTGELFF.